What follows are 2 T cell receptor beta chains derived from one specimen sequenced in a study of brain T cells in children with intractable seizures. Measured with immunoSEQ multiplex PCR; TCRdb has only the in-frame clones, and not every one. The table lists about 80,000 clones, roughly 89% of them singletons. Sequencing used peripheral blood, obtained at surgery. The receptors here all came from a girl aged 2 to 9 with Rasmussen encephalitis and intractable seizures.

As to this clone: Distinct nucleotide sequences in the sample also encode this CDR3. V gene TRBV6-5 combines with J gene TRBJ1-1; possibly TRBD1 for D (6 bases). Germline loops: CDR1 MNHEY, CDR2 SVGAGI. The CDR3 is 14 residues long. V was pared by 2 bases and J by 2 bases, with 9 bases between. The DNA for the CDR3 is TGTGCCAGCAGTTACGTAGGGGGTAACACTGAAGCTTTCTTT. Protein sequence: CASSYVGGNTEAFF.

This clone was seen once. V and J are TRBV12-3 or TRBV12-4 and TRBJ2-5, with a possible D match to TRBD1 (5 bases). V was trimmed by 3 bases and J by 5 bases, leaving 10 bases between them. This CDR3 spans 13 amino acids. The CDR3 sequence is CASSFGATETQYF. DNA for the CDR3: TGTGCCAGCAGTTTTGGGGCGACGGAGACCCAGTACTTC.